The rows below give T cell receptor beta chains drawn from one sample of a study of CD8+ T cells in alopecia areata. Clones were sequenced by immunoSEQ multiplex PCR, and TCRdb holds only the in-frame ones, with some missing. This sample has 70,000 or so clones, with over 25% found just once. Sequences were derived from CD8+ T cells sorted from blood, sampled at week 4, from a patient treated with tofacitinib. These receptor sequences come from a human donor with alopecia areata. Each CDR3 is given with its conserved first and last residue. Fields, in order: J gene, clone size, V gene, D gene, CDR3 protein, CDR3 DNA. D genes are given only for firm matches. Where a row states a size, it is once, few, many or the class of an expanded clone; other rows omit it.

TRBJ2-5	.	TRBV27	TRBD2	CASRELGSREGETQYF	TGTGCCAGCAGGGAGCTCGGGTCTCGGGAGGGAGAGACCCAGTACTTC
TRBJ2-7	.	TRBV7-8	.	CASSPLGLPYEQYF	TGTGCCAGCAGCCCCCTGGGACTGCCCTACGAGCAGTACTTC
TRBJ1-5	many	TRBV28	.	CASSSDDSGSNQPQHF	TGTGCCAGCAGTTCAGACGACAGTGGGAGCAATCAGCCCCAGCATTTT
TRBJ1-2	.	TRBV29-1	TRBD1	CSVSPTGQGAANYGYTF	TGCAGCGTCTCGCCTACGGGACAGGGGGCGGCTAACTATGGCTACACCTTC
TRBJ2-5	few	TRBV27	.	CASKRQMYQETQYF	TGTGCCAGCAAAAGACAGATGTACCAAGAGACCCAGTACTTC
TRBJ2-7	.	TRBV7-2	.	CASSSSGGEIPYEQYF	TGTGCCAGCAGCTCCTCTGGGGGAGAGATACCCTACGAGCAGTACTTC
TRBJ1-1	.	TRBV29-1	TRBD1	CSAGTAPRNTEAFF	TGCAGCGCCGGGACAGCCCCAAGGAACACTGAAGCTTTCTTT
TRBJ2-7	.	TRBV29-1	.	CSVTDSNSYEQYF	TGCAGCGTAACCGACAGTAACTCCTACGAGCAGTACTTC
TRBJ1-5	.	TRBV29-1	.	CSVELGGHQPQHF	TGCAGCGTGGAATTGGGGGGCCACCAGCCCCAGCATTTT
TRBJ2-2	few	TRBV7-8	TRBD1	CASSSRQGAGELFF	TGTGCCAGCAGCTCTCGACAGGGAGCCGGGGAGCTGTTTTTT
TRBJ1-2	few	TRBV15	TRBD1	CATRKTGDGYTF	TGTGCCACCAGAAAGACAGGGGATGGCTACACCTTC
TRBJ2-7	.	TRBV29-1	TRBD1	CSVNDRGSNEQYF	TGCAGCGTTAACGACAGGGGAAGTAACGAGCAGTACTTC
TRBJ2-7	.	TRBV30	.	CAWRSEAYEQYF	TGTGCCTGGAGGTCGGAGGCCTACGAGCAGTACTTC
TRBJ2-7	.	TRBV25-1	.	CASSQGHEQYF	TGTGCCAGCAGTCAGGGCCACGAGCAGTACTTC